These 2 T cell receptor beta chains originate from one sample sequenced in a study of shared clonotypes between healthy human individuals. The protocol was immunoSEQ multiplex PCR, while the TCRdb copy is restricted to in-frame clones and leaves out a portion. The table has 180,000 or so clones, 85% to 95% seen once. Sequenced input: naive CD4+ T cells sorted from blood. Subset reported: CD45RA+ positively selected. The receptors were gathered from a woman aged 25 to 45 in good health.

Here the CDR3 DNA reads TGCAGCGTCCGGACTAGCGGGAGGAACGACTACGAGCAGTACTTC. Amino acid sequence: CSVRTSGRNDYEQYF. The chain uses TRBV29-1 and TRBJ2-7; 14 bases are a match to TRBD2. Germline assignment: CDR1 SQVTM and CDR2 ANQGSEA. The CDR3 loop spans 15 amino acids. V gave up 6 bases and J gave up 3 bases; unmatched junction bases: 7.

CDR3: CASSLVASGYTDTQYF. The CDR3 DNA reads TGTGCCAGCAGCTTAGTGGCTAGCGGGTACACAGATACGCAGTATTTT. V and J are TRBV7-2 and TRBJ2-3; TRBD2 matches at 8 bases. Per germline, CDR1 SGHTA and CDR2 FQGNSA. V shed 1 base, J shed 2 bases, and the junction held 5 bases outside the gene matches. This CDR3 spans 16 amino acids.